The 14 T cell receptor beta chains below come from one sample, sequenced in a study of blood T cell repertoires in COVID-19. Only in-frame clones appear in the TCRdb table, and some are missing; sequencing was by immunoSEQ multiplex PCR. The sample holds around 30,000 clones, 60% to 80% seen once. Input material: peripheral blood. These receptors all come from a woman in her seventies with acute or convalescent COVID-19.

This clone was seen a few times. The V and J genes are TRBV6-2 or TRBV6-3 and TRBJ1-6; possibly TRBD1 for D (6 bases). CDR3 length equals 17 residues. Germline-derived CDR1 and CDR2 are MNHEY and SVGEGT. V was pared by 4 bases and J by 0 bases, with 13 bases between. CDR3 DNA sequence: TGTGCCAGCAGTTCGCGACCCAGGGGCTCCTATAATTCACCCCTCCACTTT. This encodes CASSSRPRGSYNSPLHF.

V is TRBV6-5 and J is TRBJ1-1; TRBD1 is a possible D gene (5 bases). The germline CDR1 and CDR2 sequences are MNHEY and SVGAGI. With 11 bases removed from V and 1 base from J, the gap between germline ends came to 14 bases. The CDR3 length is 13 residues. Written as DNA, the CDR3 is TGTGCCGGCGACACAGGATGGAACACTGAAGCTTTCTTT. As protein: CAGDTGWNTEAFF.

By its share, this clone is medium-sized. The chain uses TRBV10-2 and TRBJ1-1, with 9 bases that match TRBD1. Trimming removed 3 bases from V and 3 bases from J; junction bases left unmatched: 2. The germline V gene encodes CDR1 WSHSY and CDR2 SAAADI. The CDR3 spans 14 residues. The CDR3 spells CASSEYRGHTEAFF. The CDR3 coding sequence is TGCGCCAGCAGTGAATACAGGGGGCACACTGAAGCTTTCTTT.

The V and J genes are TRBV6-5 and TRBJ1-1; D not resolved. Looked up from germline, CDR1 is MNHEY and CDR2 is SVGAGI. Trimming cost V 4 bases and J 11 bases, with 17 bases left between them. The CDR3 spans 13 residues. CDR3 amino acids: CASSSPGPIGAFF. The CDR3 DNA is TGTGCCAGCAGTTCTCCAGGCCCCATTGGGGCTTTCTTT.

V usage is TRBV19 and J usage is TRBJ2-5, with 8 bases aligning to TRBD2. V was pared by 4 bases and J by 8 bases, with 15 bases of the junction left unmatched. Germline CDR1 and CDR2: LNHDA and SQIVND (reference sequence). The CDR3 totals 16 residues. CDR3 protein: CASSTISGLGVETQYF. CDR3 in DNA: TGTGCCAGTAGTACTATATCGGGACTAGGAGTAGAAACCCAGTACTTC.

This chain uses TRBV28 with TRBJ2-7; maybe TRBD2 (7 bases). V lost 5 bases, J lost 6 bases, and 20 bases lay in between. The CDR3 length is 15 residues. Germline lookup yields CDR1 MDHEN and CDR2 SYDVKM. The CDR3 DNA is TGTGCCAGCAGTACAACGGGGGGCCAGAACGGCGAGCAGTACTTC. Protein: CASSTTGGQNGEQYF.

V is TRBV19 and J is TRBJ1-1; D unclear. Germline CDR1 reads LNHDA; CDR2 reads SQIVND (reference sequence). V lost 3 bases, J lost 4 bases, and 12 bases lay in between. The CDR3 has 14 amino acids. The CDR3 region has the DNA TGTGCCAGTAGTATGTGGAAGTCGGGCACTGAAGCTTTCTTT. It encodes CASSMWKSGTEAFF.

The CDR3 DNA is TGCAGCGCAACGGGACAGGGAGGCACCGGGGAGCTGTTTTTT. It is translated as CSATGQGGTGELFF. This rearrangement joins TRBV29-1 to TRBJ2-2; 9 bases are a match to TRBD1. V trimming: 7 bases; J trimming: 4 bases; junction bases outside the gene matches: 7. CDR1 is SQVTM, CDR2 ANQGSEA, per germline. The CDR3 length is 14 residues.

The chain is built from TRBV6-2 or TRBV6-3 and TRBJ1-4; D possibly corresponds to TRBD1 (5 bases). In germline, CDR1 is MNHEY, CDR2 SVGEGT. V shed 6 bases and J shed 1 base, with 18 bases lying between them. This CDR3 spans 17 amino acids. The CDR3 loop reads CASSYPPSQGTNEKLFF. The CDR3 region has the DNA TGTGCCAGCAGCTATCCCCCCTCGCAGGGAACTAATGAAAAACTGTTTTTT.

The chain combines TRBV27 with TRBJ2-1; 10 bases are a match to TRBD2. CDR3 size: 19 residues. Trimming removed 5 bases from V and 6 bases from J; junction bases left unmatched: 19. Germline V gives CDR1 MNHEY, CDR2 SMNVEV (reference sequence). The CDR3: CASSPRWASGGLWGNEQFF. DNA of the CDR3: TGTGCCAGCAGTCCACGCTGGGCTAGCGGGGGCCTATGGGGCAATGAGCAGTTCTTC.

The chain joins TRBV6-2 or TRBV6-3 to TRBJ2-7; 9 bases line up with TRBD1. V was pared by 0 bases and J by 4 bases, with 4 bases of the junction left unmatched. The CDR3 runs 15 residues. Germline V gene lookup returns CDR1 MNHEY and CDR2 SVGEGT. This chain's CDR3 is CASSYSWTGVYEQYF. The CDR3 coding sequence is TGTGCCAGCAGTTACTCGTGGACAGGGGTTTACGAGCAGTACTTC.

The chain joins TRBV5-4 to TRBJ2-1; D call uncertain. Trimming took off 0 bases at V and 12 bases at J, with 10 bases between the two ends. Germline V lookup: CDR1 SGHNT, CDR2 YYREEE (reference sequence). This CDR3 is built from 12 residues. The CDR3 protein is CASSLDSWRQFF. The CDR3, as DNA: TGTGCCAGCAGCTTGGACTCTTGGAGGCAGTTCTTC.

The V and J genes are TRBV4-2 and TRBJ1-4; TRBD1 might be the D (6 bases). V was shortened by 0 bases and J by 1 base, with 9 bases between the two germline ends. The CDR3 length is 16 residues. The germline V gene encodes CDR1 LGHNA and CDR2 YNFKEQ. The CDR3: CASSQEIQGTNEKLFF. As DNA, the CDR3 is TGTGCCAGCAGCCAAGAGATACAGGGAACTAATGAAAAACTGTTTTTT.

This clone was counted once. The rearrangement joins TRBV18 to TRBJ2-2; the D gene is possibly TRBD2 (6 bases). Germline CDR1 reads KGHSH; CDR2 reads LQKENI. CDR3 length equals 17 residues. Trimming took off 0 bases at V and 3 bases at J, with 14 bases between the two ends. Here the CDR3 reads CASSPPDSGGHTGELFF. Here the CDR3 DNA reads TGTGCCAGCTCACCACCGGATAGCGGAGGGCACACCGGGGAGCTGTTTTTT.